The rows below give T cell receptor beta chains drawn from one sample of a study of CD8+CD57+ T cells in acquired aplastic anemia. TCRdb itself ran the reads through MiXCR, one entry per CDR3 protein. Of 100,000 to 120,000 distinct CDR3 sequences in the sample, about half were seen once. Sequencing used sorted CD4+, CD8+, or CD8+CD57+ T cells (not recorded which) from PBMCs. These receptors all stem from a human donor in good health, serving as a control. The CDR3 runs from the conserved cysteine through the conserved F or W. Each record gives: clone size, V gene, D gene, J gene, CDR3 protein, CDR3 DNA. D genes are given only for firm matches. Clone size is given for some rows only: seen once, a few or many times, or a class if the clone is expanded.

abundance: few; v_gene: TRBV2; d_gene: TRBD2; j_gene: TRBJ2-3; CDR3aa: CASSERAGGKDTQYF; CDR3nt: TGTGCCAGCAGTGAACGGGCGGGGGGGAAGGATACGCAGTATTTT
abundance: .; v_gene: TRBV9; d_gene: TRBD2; j_gene: TRBJ2-3; CDR3aa: CASSAVSGGYTDTQYF; CDR3nt: TGTGCCAGCAGCGCCGTTAGCGGGGGTTACACAGATACGCAGTATTTT
abundance: few; v_gene: TRBV3-1; d_gene: TRBD2; j_gene: TRBJ2-1; CDR3aa: CASSQGGTSDEQFF; CDR3nt: TGTGCCAGCAGCCAAGGCGGCACTAGCGATGAGCAGTTCTTC
abundance: .; v_gene: TRBV19; d_gene: .; j_gene: TRBJ2-2; CDR3aa: CASSIARGYSGELFF; CDR3nt: TGTGCCAGTAGTATAGCCAGGGGTTACTCCGGGGAGCTGTTTTTT
abundance: .; v_gene: TRBV27; d_gene: .; j_gene: TRBJ1-1; CDR3aa: CASSFGTEASF; CDR3nt: TGTGCCAGCAGTTTTGGGACTGAAGCTTCCTTT
abundance: .; v_gene: TRBV29-1; d_gene: .; j_gene: TRBJ2-6; CDR3aa: CSADHTGISGANVLTF; CDR3nt: TGCAGCGCCGATCACACAGGGATCTCTGGGGCCAACGTCCTGACTTTC
abundance: few; v_gene: TRBV7-2; d_gene: .; j_gene: TRBJ2-7; CDR3aa: CASSFVPLDEQYF; CDR3nt: TGTGCCAGCAGCTTCGTACCCTTGGACGAGCAGTACTTC
abundance: .; v_gene: TRBV19; d_gene: .; j_gene: TRBJ1-6; CDR3aa: CASSDRNSPLHF; CDR3nt: TGTGCCAGTAGCGACAGAAATTCACCCCTCCACTTT
abundance: few; v_gene: TRBV10-3; d_gene: TRBD1; j_gene: TRBJ1-2; CDR3aa: CAISGTGHYGYTF; CDR3nt: TGTGCCATCAGTGGGACAGGGCACTATGGCTACACCTTC
abundance: once; v_gene: TRBV4-2; d_gene: .; j_gene: TRBJ2-7; CDR3aa: CASSQGSSSYEQYF; CDR3nt: TGTGCCAGCAGCCAAGGTTCCAGCTCCTACGAGCAGTACTTC
abundance: .; v_gene: TRBV10-3; d_gene: TRBD1; j_gene: TRBJ2-1; CDR3aa: CATGTGGFRQFF; CDR3nt: TGTGCCACCGGGACAGGGGGCTTCCGGCAGTTCTTC
abundance: many; v_gene: TRBV9; d_gene: .; j_gene: TRBJ2-2; CDR3aa: CATKPPKNTGELFF; CDR3nt: TGTGCCACCAAACCACCCAAGAACACCGGGGAGCTGTTTTTT
abundance: .; v_gene: TRBV7-6; d_gene: .; j_gene: TRBJ1-1; CDR3aa: CASSPRTVTEAFF; CDR3nt: TGTGCCAGCAGCCCTAGGACAGTCACTGAAGCTTTCTTT
abundance: many; v_gene: TRBV20-1; d_gene: .; j_gene: TRBJ1-3; CDR3aa: CSARFTSGNTIYF; CDR3nt: TGCAGTGCTAGATTCACTTCTGGAAACACCATATATTTT
abundance: many; v_gene: TRBV15; d_gene: .; j_gene: TRBJ2-1; CDR3aa: CATSRDNHNEQFF; CDR3nt: TGTGCCACCAGCAGAGACAACCACAATGAGCAGTTCTTC
abundance: few; v_gene: TRBV15; d_gene: .; j_gene: TRBJ2-7; CDR3aa: CATSRDRRSYEQYF; CDR3nt: TGTGCCACCAGCAGAGATCGGAGATCCTACGAGCAGTACTTC